These 9 T cell receptor beta chains came from one sample sequenced in a study of cytomegalovirus exposure and HLA in healthy donors. This PCR relied on a set of 60 Vbeta primers and 13 Jbeta primers. Repertoires were generated with immunoSEQ multiplex PCR, while TCRdb's copy carries only in-frame clones and drops some. The repertoire has roughly 180,000 clones, roughly 74% of them found once; the top ten carry approximately 2.9%. Sequenced sample: PBMCs. These receptors were collected from a female donor in good health and CMV-seronegative.

The V and J genes are TRBV12-5 and TRBJ1-4, with a possible D match to TRBD1 (5 bases). The CDR3 is made up of 11 amino acids. The germline gives CDR1 LGHNT, CDR2 FRNRAP. The V and J ends lost 1 base and 12 bases respectively, with 6 bases between them. The DNA of the CDR3 is TGTGCTAGTGGTTTGGGGGGGGAACTGTTTTTT. It is translated as CASGLGGELFF.

This clone was detected once. The CDR3 spells CASSLRDKGYEQYF. CDR3 coding DNA: TGTGCCAGCAGTCTCCGGGACAAAGGCTACGAGCAGTACTTC. The chain combines TRBV6-1 with TRBJ2-7; weak D call: TRBD1 (6 bases). The CDR3 runs 14 residues. Germline V lookup: CDR1 MNHNS, CDR2 SASEGT. V dropped 5 bases and J dropped 3 bases, with 14 bases sitting between them.

The rearrangement uses TRBV6-4 and TRBJ1-6; D is uncertain. Trimming cost V 4 bases and J 13 bases, with 14 bases left between them. The germline CDR1 and CDR2 sequences are MRHNA and SNTAGT. The CDR3 has 13 amino acids. The CDR3, as DNA: TGTGCCAGCAGTGTGGACCCGGGAAAGCCCCTCCACTTT. Its translation: CASSVDPGKPLHF.

The V gene is TRBV28, the J gene TRBJ1-5, with D perhaps TRBD1 (6 bases). V was cut by 6 bases and J by 0 bases, with 12 bases left in between. Germline CDR1 MDHEN, CDR2 SYDVKM. The CDR3 is 15 amino acids. The CDR3 sequence: CASSRQVHSNQPQHF. In nucleotides, the CDR3 is TGTGCCAGCAGCCGACAGGTCCATAGCAATCAGCCCCAGCATTTT.

This rearrangement joins TRBV12-5 to TRBJ2-1, with D unresolved. The CDR3 loop spans 11 amino acids. Trimming left V 4 bases short and J 8 bases short, with 6 bases between. Germline-derived CDR1 and CDR2 are LGHNT and FRNRAP. This chain's CDR3 is CASGYFDEQFF. CDR3 nucleotides: TGTGCTAGTGGTTACTTTGATGAGCAGTTCTTC.

The chain is built from TRBV4-3 and TRBJ2-7; possible D gene TRBD2, 6 bases. The germline V gene encodes CDR1 LGHNA and CDR2 YSLEER. Trimming stripped 0 bases from V and 0 bases from J, with 15 bases between. The CDR3 sequence is 17 residues long. CDR3 DNA: TGCGCCAGCAGCCAAGAGGTTACTGGGGACTCCTCCTACGAGCAGTACTTC. This sequence encodes CASSQEVTGDSSYEQYF.

This clone has just one count. The chain couples TRBV5-1 to TRBJ2-2; TRBD1 aligns across 7 bases. Losses at the gene ends were 4 bases for V and 4 bases for J; bases not matched to a gene: 7. The CDR3 loop spans 15 amino acids. Per germline, CDR1 SGHRS and CDR2 YFSETQ. For the CDR3, the DNA is TGCGCCAGCAGCCGGGACAGAGTCAGCACCGGGGAGCTGTTTTTT. It specifies CASSRDRVSTGELFF.

The gene calls are TRBV9 and TRBJ2-3; 11 bases are shared with TRBD2. Germline assignment: CDR1 SGDLS and CDR2 YYNGEE. CDR3 size: 16 residues. The junction had 3 bases not matched to a gene; V was cut back by 0 bases and J by 3 bases. The CDR3 nucleotides read TGTGCCAGCAGCGTAGCTAGCGGGGGGCTGACAGATACGCAGTATTTT. Its translation is CASSVASGGLTDTQYF.

The chain recombines TRBV27 with TRBJ2-5; 7 bases agree with TRBD1. The DNA end lines up better with TRBJ2-7; the J call may be wrong. This CDR3 has 14 residues. Per the germline V gene, CDR1 is MNHEY and CDR2 is SMNVEV (reference sequence). The CDR3 reads CASSPGTVIYEQYF. The CDR3 DNA sequence: TGTGCCAGCAGTCCCGGGACAGTTATCTACGAGCAGTACTTC.